Listed here are 19 T cell receptor beta chains from one sample, sequenced in a study of technical replicates of blood from four donors (dated by TCRdb to about 2017). Receptors were amplified or captured by the immunoSEQ multiplex PCR assay. Sourced from immuneACCESS, this table was stored by TCRdb with only in-frame sequences that have V and J called. A share of the clones is absent; for the studies checked, an unresolved V gene accounts for under half, and the remainder has no known explanation. For this sample there are under 85,000 clones; approximately 92% appear just once. The top ten clones comprise 0.3% to 0.5% of the sample. Specimen: T cells isolated from PBMCs. The receptors here all came from a human donor in good health. Some clones in this sample may be carry-over from other donors' samples.

The V call is TRBV7-2, the J call TRBJ2-3, with a weak D call TRBD2 (6 bases). Trimming removed 9 bases from V and 6 bases from J, with 16 bases in between. The CDR3 is made up of 13 amino acids. The germline V gene has CDR1 SGHTA and CDR2 FQGNSA. The CDR3 sequence: CASGRKLTDTQYF. Here the CDR3 DNA reads TGTGCCAGTGGGAGGAAGTTGACCGATACGCAGTATTTT. Full variable domain (rest looked up from reference TRBV7-2 and TRBJ2-3): GAGVSQSPSNKVTEKGKDVELRCDPISGHTALYWYRQSLGQGLEFLIYFQGNSAPDKSGLPSDRFSAERTGGSVSTLTIQRTQQEDSAVYLCASGRKLTDTQYFGPGTRLTVL.

The genes are TRBV7-9 and TRBJ1-4, with 8 positions matching TRBD1. J lost 6 bases, V lost 1 base, and 1 base had no gene match. The CDR3 sequence is 14 residues long. Germline CDR1 and CDR2: SEHNR and FQNEAQ (reference sequence). The chain's CDR3 is CASSLDRGDEKLFF. The CDR3 DNA reads TGTGCCAGCAGCTTAGACAGGGGGGATGAAAAACTGTTTTTT.

This clone was seen only a few times. V gene TRBV28 combines with J gene TRBJ1-1; 8 nucleotides align to TRBD1. V shed 7 bases, J shed 4 bases, and the junction held 11 bases outside the gene matches. Germline values: CDR1 MDHEN, CDR2 SYDVKM. The CDR3 is 15 amino acids. As DNA, the CDR3 is TGTGCCAGCATCCAGGGGGCCCGGGGGGCCACTGAAGCTTTCTTT. This codes for CASIQGARGATEAFF.

The J gene is TRBJ1-3, the V gene TRBV6-5; D is unclear. Germline CDR1 and CDR2: MNHEY and SVGAGI. The V end was cut by 5 bases, the J end by 9 bases, with 14 bases between. The CDR3 contains 13 residues. The chain's CDR3 is CASSDLRGSTIYF. The CDR3 DNA reads as TGTGCCAGCAGTGATCTCCGGGGATCCACCATATATTTT.

This clone occurred once. J is TRBJ1-1 and V is TRBV11-2, with TRBD1 as a possible D gene (5 bases). The V gene lost 5 bases and the J gene lost 3 bases, with 10 bases spanning the gap. The CDR3 totals 13 residues. CDR1 SGHAT and CDR2 FQNNGV come from the germline V gene. CDR3 DNA sequence: TGTGCCAGCAGCCTCGGGACTGACACTGAAGCTTTCTTT. Translation gives CASSLGTDTEAFF. Filled out from reference TRBV11-2 and TRBJ1-1, the complete variable domain reads EAGVAQSPRYKIIEKRQSVAFWCNPISGHATLYWYQQILGQGPKLLIQFQNNGVVDDSQLPKDRFSAERLKGVDSTLKIQPAKLEDSAVYLCASSLGTDTEAFFGQGTRLTVV.

The count of this clone is one. The chain carries TRBV6-5 and TRBJ2-7; 9 nucleotides match TRBD1. CDR1 and CDR2 (germline): MNHEY, SVGAGI. J gave up 12 bases and V 2 bases, and 14 bases lay outside the gene matches. The CDR3 extends over 15 amino acids. Written as DNA, the CDR3 is TGTGCCAGCAGTTACCCCAGGGACAGGGTTTTTAAACTGTACTTC. Protein: CASSYPRDRVFKLYF.

CDR3 amino acids: CASSVAAGGAYNEQFF. CDR3 DNA: TGTGCCAGCAGCGTAGCAGCGGGAGGGGCCTACAATGAGCAGTTCTTC. The V and J genes are TRBV9 and TRBJ2-1, with 10 nucleotides matching TRBD2. From germline, CDR1 is SGDLS and CDR2 YYNGEE. The V gene end was trimmed by 0 bases and the J gene end by 2 bases; junction bases not matched to a gene: 2. The CDR3 has 16 amino acids.

The CDR3 DNA reads TGTGCCAGCTCACCCTACAGGGAGGAGACCCAGTACTTC. Translating gives CASSPYREETQYF. The chain couples TRBV18 to TRBJ2-5; TRBD1 is a possible D gene (6 bases). This CDR3 spans 13 amino acids. V lost 3 bases and J lost 5, with 10 bases in between. Germline CDR1 KGHSH, CDR2 LQKENI. Full variable domain (remainder filled in from reference TRBV18 and TRBJ2-5): NAGVMQNPRHLVRRRGQEARLRCSPMKGHSHVYWYRQLPEEGLKFMVYLQKENIIDESGMPKERFSAEFPKEGPSILRIQQVVRGDSAAYFCASSPYREETQYFGPGTRLLVL.

The chain is built from TRBV19 and TRBJ1-4; maybe TRBD1 (5 bases). V was pared by 5 bases and J by 6 bases, with 10 bases between. Germline V lookup: CDR1 LNHDA, CDR2 SQIVND (reference sequence). The CDR3 spans 13 residues. CDR3 DNA: TGTGCCAGTAGTCCAGGGATCTATGAAAAACTGTTTTTT. Translation gives CASSPGIYEKLFF.

The table lists this clone with a count of one. This chain connects TRBV30 to TRBJ1-3, with unresolved D. This CDR3 has 13 amino acids. Germline CDR1 is GTSNPN and CDR2 is SVGIG (reference sequence). V was shortened by 3 bases and J by 0 bases, with 6 bases between the two germline ends. The CDR3 sequence: CAWRQLSGNTIYF. The DNA of the CDR3 is TGTGCCTGGAGACAGCTCTCTGGAAACACCATATATTTT.

Concerning this clone itself: This sample also contains other DNA sequences that code for the same CDR3. The chain couples TRBV27 to TRBJ2-1; 14 bases line up with TRBD2. The CDR3 contains 15 residues. J gave up 6 bases and V 6 bases, and 4 bases lay outside the gene matches. CDR1 and CDR2 (germline): MNHEY, SMNVEV (reference sequence). CDR3 sequence (DNA): TGTGCCAGCAGCCCCGGGACTAGCGGGAGCAATGAGCAGTTCTTC. It yields the protein CASSPGTSGSNEQFF.

V is TRBV13 and J is TRBJ2-5; D gene ambiguous. Germline assignment: CDR1 PRHDT and CDR2 FYEKMQ (reference sequence). Trimming shortened V by 3 bases and J by 1 base, and 12 bases separated the two germline ends. This CDR3 region has 15 residues. In DNA, the CDR3 is TGTGCCAGCAGCTTTGGTCAGATTATCCAAGAGACCCAGTACTTC. Its translation is CASSFGQIIQETQYF.

The rearrangement links TRBV27 to TRBJ2-7, with 7 bases lining up with TRBD1. The CDR3 is 15 residues long. Germline CDR1 is MNHEY and CDR2 is SMNVEV (reference sequence). V lost 2 bases, J lost 2 bases, and 6 bases stayed unmatched. This CDR3 is CASSLGTEGAYEQYF. The CDR3 DNA reads TGTGCCAGCAGTTTAGGGACAGAGGGAGCCTACGAGCAGTACTTC.

The rearrangement joins TRBV5-6 to TRBJ2-7, with D tentatively TRBD2 (6 bases). V lost 5 bases to trimming and J lost 5 bases, with 14 bases between them. This CDR3 is built from 13 residues. The germline V gene encodes CDR1 SGHDT and CDR2 YYEEEE. This chain's CDR3 is CASSRDWEDEQYF. The CDR3 DNA reads TGTGCCAGCAGTCGGGACTGGGAGGACGAGCAGTACTTC.

The chain combines TRBV6-4 with TRBJ2-3; 10 positions match TRBD2. Germline V gene lookup returns CDR1 MRHNA and CDR2 SNTAGT. The CDR3 extends over 18 amino acids. Trimming removed 3 bases from V and 5 bases from J; junction bases left unmatched: 14. This chain's CDR3 is CASSELPVTSGIRDTQYF. As DNA, the CDR3 is TGTGCCAGCAGTGAGCTTCCTGTTACTAGCGGGATCAGAGATACGCAGTATTTT.

This clone was picked up one time. The CDR3 DNA reads as TGTGCCAGTAGTACCCTAGCGGGACAAGAGACCCAGTACTTC. Protein sequence: CASSTLAGQETQYF. The V call is TRBV19, the J call TRBJ2-5; 9 positions match TRBD2. V shed 4 bases, J shed 2 bases, and the junction held 2 bases outside the gene matches. This CDR3 is built from 14 residues. Per the germline V gene, CDR1 is LNHDA and CDR2 is SQIVND (reference sequence).

The chain's CDR3 is CASSLGLPTQYF. The CDR3 DNA reads TGTGCCAGCAGCTTAGGACTCCCAACGCAGTATTTT. The chain links TRBV7-2 to TRBJ2-3, with no clear D. Trimming cost V 1 base and J 9 bases, with 8 bases left between them. The CDR3 contains 12 residues. Germline values: CDR1 SGHTA, CDR2 FQGNSA.

V usage is TRBV5-5 and J usage is TRBJ2-3; D may be TRBD1 (6 bases). Germline V gene data show CDR1 as SGHKS and CDR2 as YYEKEE (reference sequence). The CDR3 length is 14 residues. The ends were cut back, 4 bases at V and 3 bases at J, with 12 bases in the middle. CDR3 residues: CASSPYRETDTQYF. The CDR3 coding sequence is TGTGCCAGCAGCCCCTACAGGGAAACAGATACGCAGTATTTT.

This chain uses TRBV11-3 with TRBJ1-2; 8 bases align to TRBD1. After removal of 5 bases from V and 3 bases from J, the junction contained 20 bases not matched to a gene. Germline-derived CDR1 and CDR2 are SGHNT and YENEEA. This CDR3 spans 19 amino acids. CDR3 DNA: TGTGCCAGCAGCCCAAAAGCGGGACAGGCAAAGTATAGGGACTATGGCTACACCTTC. This gives the protein CASSPKAGQAKYRDYGYTF. Based on the CDR3 plus reference TRBV11-3 and TRBJ1-2, the full variable domain is EAGVVQSPRYKIIEKKQPVAFWCNPISGHNTLYWYLQNLGQGPELLIRYENEEAVDDSQLPKDRFSAERLKGVDSTLKIQPAELGDSAVYLCASSPKAGQAKYRDYGYTFGSGTRLTVV.